This TCR beta chain was recorded in a study of OX40 agonist ivuxolimab in advanced cancers. About the full investigation: Ivuxolimab was an agonistic, fully human IgG2 monoclonal antibody directed against OX40 (CD134), a costimulatory receptor. In the dose-escalation cohort, 82.7% of patients were male, and the mean age was approximately 55 years, with a range of about 23 to 85. Prior anti-PD-1, anti-PD-L1 or anti-CTLA-4 therapy was permitted, and checkpoint inhibitors had been received by 30% to 40% of dose-escalation patients. Intravenous ivuxolimab was administered to patients every 2 weeks at six dose levels: 0.01, 0.1, 0.3, 1.5, 3 and 10 mg/kg. Of the roughly 51 dose-escalation patients, hepatocellular carcinoma was present in approximately 20, melanoma in approximately 15, renal cell carcinoma in 9 and head and neck cancer in 9. Peripheral TCRbeta sequencing aimed to test whether ivuxolimab altered TCR sequence diversity and caused clonal T-cell expansion. The monotherapy dose-escalation portion (N ≈ 52 patients) of the phase I ivuxolimab trial is reported in the paper. Partial responses occurred in three dose-escalation patients, of whom one had hepatocellular carcinoma and two had cutaneous melanoma.

Inclusive of the bounding cysteine and phenylalanine, the CDR3 is 15 residues long. This entry keeps only the CDR3 DNA: 45 bases, framed from base 1. Based on the germline V gene, the CDR1 and CDR2 sequences are SGHNT and YENEEA. V loses 5 bases, J loses 9 bases, and the germline ends lie 20 bases apart. On this clone: The antigen it binds to is not known. Base-call qualities are not available, and no considerably larger clone is one nucleotide away.

What the work shows at the level of the full study, not this receptor alone: Antigen specificity was not determined for the clonally expanded peripheral T cells. After ivuxolimab, CD8+ T cells had more expanded clones than CD4+ T cells on average. Clonal expansion of both CD4+ and CD8+ blood T cells was observed from baseline to week 6 at doses 0.1 to 3.0 mg/kg. Low levels of normalized T-cell clonal expansion were also seen in some patients who did not respond. Partial responders in the 0.1-3.0 mg/kg groups had among the lowest normalized peripheral clonal expansion, especially among CD8+ T cells.

Genomic DNA was isolated from the sorted cells so that the TCRbeta CDR3 region could be sequenced. TCRbeta CDR3 regions were sequenced using the immunoSEQ Assay. TCRdb took this table from immuneACCESS and kept in-frame rearrangements with V and J called. Such tables lack part of the clones; where checked against another copy, unresolved V genes explain under half of the gap, and the rest is unexplained. Here the sample has roughly 56,000 clones; 65% to 90% occur a single time. Roughly 0.95% of the sample is taken by the ten largest. Patients with a history of autoimmune disease or receiving systemic immunosuppression were excluded from the trial. In every dose cohort, peripheral blood was drawn for TCR sequencing at baseline, cycle 4 day 1, and cycle 7 day 1. The samples were drawn from a first-in-human, open-label, multicenter phase I dose-escalation trial of ivuxolimab. The trial enrolled adults with locally advanced or metastatic head and neck squamous cell, hepatocellular, melanoma or renal cell carcinoma. Before TCR sequencing, CD4+ and CD8+ T cells were separately sorted from peripheral blood.

The sequence links TRBV11-3 to TRBJ2-1; matching of 6 bases hints at TRBD2 as the D gene. The clonotype was recovered from an adult with an advanced solid tumor such as melanoma, head and neck, liver or kidney cancer. This sample comprised CD4+ or CD8+ T cells sorted from blood, obtained in a trial of the OX40 agonist ivuxolimab. In nucleotides, the sequence is TGTGCCAGCAGCCCCGTGGCAGGAGGGCCGCCTGAGCAGTTCTTC. Its protein reads: CASSPVAGGPPEQFF.